The T cell receptor beta chain described here comes from a study of cytomegalovirus exposure and HLA in healthy donors. Overall study findings and caveats: A later analysis linked a missense DCLRE1C variant to TCR beta V- and J-gene trimming. According to reports, the classifier identified cytomegalovirus status with high specificity and sensitivity. Analyzed later, association rates of TCRs varied across HLA loci, with DRB1 most and HLA-C fewest.

Germline V CDR1 and CDR2: SNHLY, FYNNEI. V lost 1 base and J 8 bases, leaving 14 bases between the germline ends. The CDR3 covers 14 residues. PCR was performed using 60 Vbeta and 13 Jbeta primers. Assay used: immunoSEQ multiplex PCR; TCRdb lists only in-frame clones, some missing. The table includes 100,000 or so clones, over 70% detected once. Turning to this clone: The antigen is not known.

The specimen was PBMCs. The chain recombines TRBV2 with TRBJ1-2; D is perhaps TRBD1 (5 bases). This clonotype was sampled from a man between 50 and 59 years old in good health and CMV-seronegative. CDR3 DNA sequence: TGTGCCAGCAGTGAAGATCGTCAGGGTTCAGGCTACACCTTC. Translation gives CASSEDRQGSGYTF.